These 14 T cell receptor beta chains share one sample of origin, sequenced in a study of cytomegalovirus exposure and HLA in healthy donors. 13 Jbeta primers and 60 Vbeta primers were used for the PCR. TCRdb keeps only in-frame clones here, not all; method: immunoSEQ multiplex PCR. The table shows roughly 80,000 clones, with more than 80% occurring only once. Input material: PBMCs. The receptors derive from a woman aged 25 to 39 in good health and CMV-seronegative.

There are a few counts of this clone. The rearrangement links TRBV28 to TRBJ2-7; weak D call: TRBD1 (6 bases). V gave up 6 bases and J gave up 3 bases, with 18 bases separating them. The CDR3 is 15 residues long. Germline loops: CDR1 MDHEN, CDR2 SYDVKM. The CDR3: CASSLTLTGNYEQYF. DNA of the CDR3: TGTGCCAGCAGCCTCACCCTGACAGGTAACTACGAGCAGTACTTC.

This clone occurred once. J is TRBJ1-2 and V is TRBV7-9; TRBD1 matches 9 bases. CDR1 and CDR2 (germline): SEHNR, FQNEAQ (reference sequence). V dropped 7 bases and J dropped 12; count of bases not matched to a gene: 12. This CDR3 has 13 amino acids. The CDR3 nucleotides read TGTGCCAGCACCTGGGGCGGGGGACAGGGACACACCTTC. Its translation: CASTWGGGQGHTF.

This clone was counted between two and nine times. The chain uses TRBV7-3 and TRBJ1-2, with a tentative D call TRBD1 (5 bases). V was cut by 7 bases and J by 3 bases, with 12 bases left in between. The CDR3 totals 13 residues. Germline V gene sequence: CDR1 SGHTA, CDR2 FQGTGA. The CDR3, as DNA: TGTGCCAGCAAAGGGGCGGCCGACTATGGCTACACCTTC. Translated: CASKGAADYGYTF.

This chain connects TRBV6-5 to TRBJ1-1; the D is unclear. Trimming removed 6 bases at V and 0 bases at J, with 11 bases between. The CDR3 is 14 residues long. Germline CDR1 is MNHEY and CDR2 is SVGAGI. DNA for the CDR3: TGTGCCAGCAGGTGGGGAGACCTGAACACTGAAGCTTTCTTT. It encodes CASRWGDLNTEAFF.

V and J are TRBV7-8 and TRBJ2-1, with 9 bases that match TRBD2. The CDR3 contains 15 residues. V dropped 5 bases and J dropped 10; count of bases not matched to a gene: 12. Per the germline V gene, CDR1 is SGHVS and CDR2 is FQNEAQ. CDR3 DNA: TGTGCCAGCAGCCCCCGGGCGGGAGGGCCAATCGAGCAGTTCTTC. This gives the protein CASSPRAGGPIEQFF. Looking up the rest from reference TRBV7-8 and TRBJ2-1 gives the full variable domain: GAGVSQSPRYKVAKRGQDVALRCDPISGHVSLFWYQQALGQGPEFLTYFQNEAQLDKSGLPSDRFFAERPEGSVSTLKIQRTQQEDSAVYLCASSPRAGGPIEQFFGPGTRLTVL.

The genes are TRBV2 and TRBJ1-5; perhaps TRBD1 as D (6 bases). Germline V gene data show CDR1 as SNHLY and CDR2 as FYNNEI. V was clipped by 4 bases and J by 4 bases, with 17 bases between them. The CDR3 extends over 16 amino acids. The CDR3 DNA is TGTGCCAGCAGTGGGGGGTTGAGGCAGGGGAATCAGCCCCAGCATTTT. Translation gives CASSGGLRQGNQPQHF.

This clone was detected only once. The CDR3 nucleotides read TGTGCCAGCAGCCAAAGGGCGGGAGTCGCCTACAATGAGCAGTTCTTC. Its translation: CASSQRAGVAYNEQFF. The chain recombines TRBV14 with TRBJ2-1; 7 positions agree with TRBD2. Germline CDR1 and CDR2: SGHDN and FVKESK. The CDR3 runs 16 residues. Trimming at V came to 2 bases and at J to 2 bases, leaving 6 bases not matched to a gene.

V gene TRBV12-5 combines with J gene TRBJ2-1; TRBD1 agrees at 11 bases. The CDR3 has 15 amino acids. Germline assignment: CDR1 LGHNT and CDR2 FRNRAP. V was pared by 4 bases and J by 6 bases, with 5 bases of the junction left unmatched. The DNA for the CDR3 is TGTGCTAGTGGTTCCTCCGGGACAGGGGGCAATGAGCAGTTCTTC. It encodes CASGSSGTGGNEQFF.

V and J are TRBV5-6 and TRBJ2-3, with D uncertain. This CDR3 is 13 amino acids long. From germline, CDR1 is SGHDT and CDR2 YYEEEE. Trimming left V 1 base short and J 0 bases short, with 3 bases between. CDR3 amino acids: CASSLLSTDTQYF. The CDR3 coding sequence is TGTGCCAGCAGCTTGCTTAGCACAGATACGCAGTATTTT.

This clone occurred a few times. The chain combines TRBV30 with TRBJ2-7, with TRBD2 identical over 11 bases. Germline loops: CDR1 GTSNPN, CDR2 SVGIG (reference sequence). The CDR3 sequence is 13 residues long. J gave up 4 bases and V 3 bases, and 2 bases lay outside the gene matches. CDR3 region: CAWRTSGNYEQYF. The CDR3 DNA reads as TGTGCCTGGAGGACTAGCGGGAATTACGAGCAGTACTTC.

The chain combines TRBV29-1 with TRBJ2-1; the match to TRBD2 covers 7 bases. The CDR3 is 17 amino acids. J lost 6 bases, V lost 4 bases, and 18 bases had no gene match. Germline V gene sequence: CDR1 SQVTM, CDR2 ANQGSEA. CDR3 nucleotides: TGCAGCGTTGTTGGGCGGGAGAGTCGCGGATTCCTCAATGAGCAGTTCTTC. This translates into CSVVGRESRGFLNEQFF.

The CDR3 is CASSQLQGSGGYTF. The CDR3, as DNA: TGTGCCAGCAGCCAGCTACAGGGGTCTGGTGGCTACACCTTC. V is TRBV28 and J is TRBJ1-2; 7 bases align to TRBD1. V gave up 6 bases and J gave up 7 bases; unmatched junction bases: 11. The CDR3 is 14 amino acids. CDR1 MDHEN and CDR2 SYDVKM come from the germline V gene.

This clone was seen once. At one of its ends the junction is not consistent with the germline gene, which may arise from a read error. The chain couples TRBV29-1 to TRBJ2-7; D is perhaps TRBD1 (5 bases). CDR1 SQVTM and CDR2 ANQGSEA come from the germline V gene. The CDR3 totals 12 residues. CDR3 in amino acids: CGVEQENYEQYF. The CDR3 DNA follows: TGCGGCGTTGAACAGGAAAACTACGAGCAGTACTTC.

The rearrangement joins TRBV18 to TRBJ2-7; D is perhaps TRBD2 (5 bases). The CDR3 has 15 residues. Germline CDR1 reads KGHSH; CDR2 reads LQKENI. V gave up 6 bases and J gave up 2 bases, with 17 bases separating them. CDR3 nucleotide sequence: TGTGCCAGCTCCACCGGGCCCGGGGTGCCCTACGAGCAGTACTTC. Encoded protein: CASSTGPGVPYEQYF.